A selection of T cell receptor beta chains follows, all from one sample in a study of beta chain features in type 1 diabetes. The protocol was immunoSEQ multiplex PCR, while the TCRdb copy is restricted to in-frame clones and leaves out a portion. The sample contains fewer than 300,000 clones, roughly 11% of which appear only once. Material: naive CD4+ T cells from blood. Receptor source: a man younger than 45 with type 1 diabetes. The conserved cysteine and the conserved F or W are not part of the CDR3 here.

J: TRBJ2-3; length: 11; V: TRBV7-2; CDR3: ASSPGWGRQGY
J: TRBJ1-2; length: 11; V: TRBV30; CDR3: AWSPRRVRGYT
J: TRBJ2-2; length: 13; V: TRBV6-5; CDR3: ASSPRPFNTGELF
J: TRBJ1-1; length: 13; V: TRBV4-2; CDR3: ASSQDVAGPTEAF
J: TRBJ2-1; length: 13; V: TRBV12-5; CDR3: ASGLAPRGGANQF
J: TRBJ2-6; length: 13; V: TRBV7-9; CDR3: ASSLGRSGANVLT
J: TRBJ2-3; length: 13; V: TRBV4-2; CDR3: ASSQEAGGADTQY
J: TRBJ2-2; length: 11; V: TRBV5-6; CDR3: ASSLLVAGELF
J: TRBJ2-7; length: 10; V: TRBV7-2; CDR3: ASSPPGSEQY
J: TRBJ1-1; length: 14; V: TRBV10-3; CDR3: AISDQGARPNTEAF
J: TRBJ1-1; length: 11; V: TRBV6-4; CDR3: ASSRTGNTEAF
J: TRBJ2-5; length: 14; V: TRBV4-3; CDR3: ASSHGPQGVSETQY
J: TRBJ1-2; length: 11; V: TRBV28; CDR3: ASSMTGGNGYT
J: TRBJ2-7; length: 15; V: TRBV7-9; CDR3: ASSLTFSRDRQYEQY
J: TRBJ2-2; length: 12; V: TRBV28; CDR3: ASSFPRYTGELF
J: TRBJ2-1; length: 13; V: TRBV18; CDR3: ASSPRAGGYNEQF
J: TRBJ2-1; length: 15; V: TRBV7-2; CDR3: ASSLRGLAGLFDEQF
J: TRBJ2-5; length: 12; V: TRBV9; CDR3: ASSPSTGYRTQY
J: TRBJ2-3; length: 11; V: TRBV11-1; CDR3: ASSGAYTDTQY
J: TRBJ2-3; length: 13; V: TRBV5-1; CDR3: ASSLENPSTDTQY
J: TRBJ2-4; length: 11; V: TRBV11-3; CDR3: ASSLGQKNIQY
J: TRBJ1-6; length: 12; V: TRBV30; CDR3: AWSLGADNSPLH
J: TRBJ1-2; length: 13; V: TRBV5-1; CDR3: ASSSDAGTGDGYT
J: TRBJ1-1; length: 13; V: TRBV4-1; CDR3: ASSVIGQMNTEAF
J: TRBJ2-7; length: 12; V: TRBV11-2; CDR3: ASSLSDGGYEQY
J: TRBJ2-5; length: 13; V: TRBV2; CDR3: ASNSLLAGEETQY
J: TRBJ2-5; length: 14; V: TRBV5-4; CDR3: ASSLTDVKRGETQY
J: TRBJ2-1; length: 12; V: TRBV18; CDR3: ASSRGGPENEQF
J: TRBJ2-6; length: 16; V: TRBV9; CDR3: ASSPPTGPVAGANVLT
J: TRBJ1-1; length: 11; V: TRBV15; CDR3: ATSRARQTEAF
J: TRBJ2-1; length: 13; V: TRBV6-4; CDR3: ASSDSVSGGNEQF
J: TRBJ1-5; length: 11; V: TRBV4-2; CDR3: ASSQEEGQPQH
J: TRBJ2-3; length: 12; V: TRBV29-1; CDR3: SVVHSSSTDTQY
J: TRBJ1-6; length: 10; V: TRBV30; CDR3: ARDRGDSPLH
J: TRBJ2-3; length: 12; V: TRBV4-1; CDR3: ASSQEGTGVRFY
J: TRBJ1-5; length: 12; V: TRBV2; CDR3: ASSEGQTGQPQH
J: TRBJ1-6; length: 12; V: TRBV5-1; CDR3: ASSLTGNNSPLH
J: TRBJ1-5; length: 13; V: TRBV18; CDR3: ASSLQDFGNQPQH
J: TRBJ2-3; length: 12; V: TRBV5-4; CDR3: ASSRDRVGDTQY
J: TRBJ2-7; length: 15; V: TRBV5-6; CDR3: ASSPHSPGSLSYEQY
J: TRBJ2-1; length: 9; V: TRBV30; CDR3: AWSRDRDQF
J: TRBJ2-4; length: 12; V: TRBV29-1; CDR3: SVSGVRSGNIQY
J: TRBJ2-6; length: 13; V: TRBV19; CDR3: ASSREGAGANVLT
J: TRBJ1-4; length: 11; V: TRBV14; CDR3: ASSHGQDEKLF
J: TRBJ2-7; length: 10; V: TRBV19; CDR3: ASRDSTYEQY